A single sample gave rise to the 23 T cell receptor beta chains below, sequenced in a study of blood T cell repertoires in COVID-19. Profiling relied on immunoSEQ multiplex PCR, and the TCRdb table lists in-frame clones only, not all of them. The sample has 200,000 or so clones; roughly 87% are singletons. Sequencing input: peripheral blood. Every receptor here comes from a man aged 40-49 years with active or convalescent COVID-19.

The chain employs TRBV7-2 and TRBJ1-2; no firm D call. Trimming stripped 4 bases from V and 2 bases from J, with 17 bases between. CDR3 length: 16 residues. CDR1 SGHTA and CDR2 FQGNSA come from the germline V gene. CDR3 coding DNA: TGTGCCAGCAGCTACGCGGCGGGTCGTTCAAACTATGGCTACACCTTC. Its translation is CASSYAAGRSNYGYTF.

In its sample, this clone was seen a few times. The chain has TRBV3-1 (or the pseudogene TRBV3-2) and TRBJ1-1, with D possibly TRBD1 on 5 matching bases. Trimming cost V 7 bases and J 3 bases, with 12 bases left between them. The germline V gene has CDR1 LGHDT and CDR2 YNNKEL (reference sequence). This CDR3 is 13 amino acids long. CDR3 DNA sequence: TGTGCCAGCACCTCATGGGGGGACACTGAAGCTTTCTTT. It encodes CASTSWGDTEAFF.

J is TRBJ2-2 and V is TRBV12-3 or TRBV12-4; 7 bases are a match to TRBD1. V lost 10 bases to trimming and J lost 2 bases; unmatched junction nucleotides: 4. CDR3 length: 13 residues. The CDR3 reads CATGDRNTGELFF. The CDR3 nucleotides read TGTGCCACCGGGGACAGAAACACCGGGGAGCTGTTTTTT.

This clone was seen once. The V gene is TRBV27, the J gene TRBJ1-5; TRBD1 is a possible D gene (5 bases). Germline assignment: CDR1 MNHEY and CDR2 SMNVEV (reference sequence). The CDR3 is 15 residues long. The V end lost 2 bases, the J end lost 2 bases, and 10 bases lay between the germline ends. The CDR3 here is CASSLMGQGNQPQHF. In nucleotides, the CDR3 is TGTGCCAGCAGTTTAATGGGGCAGGGCAATCAGCCCCAGCATTTT.

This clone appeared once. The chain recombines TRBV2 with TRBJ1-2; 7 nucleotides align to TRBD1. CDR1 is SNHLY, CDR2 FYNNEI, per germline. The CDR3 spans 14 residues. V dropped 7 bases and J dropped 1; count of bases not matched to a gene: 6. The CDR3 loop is CASKDRVINYGYTF. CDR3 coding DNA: TGTGCCAGCAAAGACAGGGTGATTAACTATGGCTACACCTTC.

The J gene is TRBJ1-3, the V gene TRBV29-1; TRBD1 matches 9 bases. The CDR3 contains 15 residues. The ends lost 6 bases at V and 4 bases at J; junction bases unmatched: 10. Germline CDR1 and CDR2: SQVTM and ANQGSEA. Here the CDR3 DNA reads TGCAGCGTCCCGGGACAGGGAGATCGCGGAAACACCATATATTTT. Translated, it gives CSVPGQGDRGNTIYF. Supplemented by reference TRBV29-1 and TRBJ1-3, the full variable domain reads SAVISQKPSRDICQRGTSLTIQCQVDSQVTMMFWYRQQPGQSLTLIATANQGSEATYESGFVIDKFPISRPNLTFSTLTVSNMSPEDSSIYLCSVPGQGDRGNTIYFGEGSWLTVV.

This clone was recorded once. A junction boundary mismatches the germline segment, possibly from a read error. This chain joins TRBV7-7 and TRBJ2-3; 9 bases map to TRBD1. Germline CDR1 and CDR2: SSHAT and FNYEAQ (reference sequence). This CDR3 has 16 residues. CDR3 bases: TGTGCTAGCAGCTTAAAGGACAGGGGTAGCACAGATACGCAGTATTTT. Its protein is CASSLKDRGSTDTQYF.

CDR3 bases: TGTGCCAGCAGCCTGGGGGGACAGCTTAACTATGGCTACACCTTC. Translated, it gives CASSLGGQLNYGYTF. The gene calls are TRBV28 and TRBJ1-2, with 7 bases identical to TRBD1. CDR1 and CDR2 from the germline V gene are MDHEN and SYDVKM. The CDR3 has 15 amino acids. V trimming: 6 bases; J trimming: 1 base; junction bases outside the gene matches: 8.

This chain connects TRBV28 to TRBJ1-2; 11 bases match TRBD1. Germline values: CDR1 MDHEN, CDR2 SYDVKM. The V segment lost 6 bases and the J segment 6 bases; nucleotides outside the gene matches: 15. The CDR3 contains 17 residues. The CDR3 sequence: CASSLPRTGGESDGYTF. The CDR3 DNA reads TGTGCCAGCAGCCTACCTCGGACAGGGGGCGAGTCAGATGGCTACACCTTC.

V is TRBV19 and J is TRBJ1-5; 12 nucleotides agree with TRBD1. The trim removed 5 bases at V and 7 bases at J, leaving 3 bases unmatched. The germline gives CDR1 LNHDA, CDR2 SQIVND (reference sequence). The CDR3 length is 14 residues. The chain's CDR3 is CASSGTGGTQPQHF. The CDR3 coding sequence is TGTGCCAGTAGTGGGACAGGGGGCACCCAGCCCCAGCATTTT. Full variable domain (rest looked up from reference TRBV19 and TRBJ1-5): DGGITQSPKYLFRKEGQNVTLSCEQNLNHDAMYWYRQDPGQGLRLIYYSQIVNDFQKGDIAEGYSVSREKKESFPLTVTSAQKNPTAFYLCASSGTGGTQPQHFGDGTRLSIL.

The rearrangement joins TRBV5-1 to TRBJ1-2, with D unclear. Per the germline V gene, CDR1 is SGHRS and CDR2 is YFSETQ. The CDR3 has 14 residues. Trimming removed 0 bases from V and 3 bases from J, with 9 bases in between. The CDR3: CASSLVPEDYGYTF. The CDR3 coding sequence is TGCGCCAGCAGCTTGGTCCCAGAAGACTATGGCTACACCTTC. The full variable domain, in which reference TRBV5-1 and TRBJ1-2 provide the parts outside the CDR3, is KAGVTQTPRYLIKTRGQQVTLSCSPISGHRSVSWYQQTPGQGLQFLFEYFSETQRNKGNFPGRFSGRQFSNSRSEMNVSTLELGDSALYLCASSLVPEDYGYTFGSGTRLTVV.

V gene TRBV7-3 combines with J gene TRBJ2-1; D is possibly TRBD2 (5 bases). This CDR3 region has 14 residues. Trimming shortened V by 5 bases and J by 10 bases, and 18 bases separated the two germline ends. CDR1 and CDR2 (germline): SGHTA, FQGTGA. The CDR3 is CASSDGLSPNEQFF. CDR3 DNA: TGTGCCAGCAGCGACGGACTTTCCCCAAACGAGCAGTTCTTC.

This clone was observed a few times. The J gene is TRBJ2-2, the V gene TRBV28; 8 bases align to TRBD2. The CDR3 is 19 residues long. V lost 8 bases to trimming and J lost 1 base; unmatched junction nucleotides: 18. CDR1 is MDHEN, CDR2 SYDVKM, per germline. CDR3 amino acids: CASDSWTSYPLLNTGELFF. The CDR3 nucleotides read TGTGCCAGCGACTCTTGGACTAGCTACCCCTTATTGAACACCGGGGAGCTGTTTTTT.

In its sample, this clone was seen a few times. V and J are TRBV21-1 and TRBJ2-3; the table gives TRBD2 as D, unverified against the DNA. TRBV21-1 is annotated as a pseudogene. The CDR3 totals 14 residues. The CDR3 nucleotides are TGTGCCAGCAGAGAGGCCGTAAACACAGATACGCAGTATTTT. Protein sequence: CASREAVNTDTQYF.

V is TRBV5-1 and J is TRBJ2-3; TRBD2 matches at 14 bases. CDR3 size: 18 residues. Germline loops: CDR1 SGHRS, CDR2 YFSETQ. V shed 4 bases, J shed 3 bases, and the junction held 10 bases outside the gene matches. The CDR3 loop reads CASSGTGTSGGATDTQYF. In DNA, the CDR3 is TGCGCCAGCAGCGGCACCGGGACTAGCGGGGGAGCAACAGATACGCAGTATTTT.

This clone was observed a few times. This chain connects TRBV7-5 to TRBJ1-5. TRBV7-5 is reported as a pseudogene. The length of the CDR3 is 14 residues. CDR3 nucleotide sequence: TGTGTCAGAAGCTTAGACCATCTAGGCGGGCCCCAGCATTTT. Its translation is CVRSLDHLGGPQHF.

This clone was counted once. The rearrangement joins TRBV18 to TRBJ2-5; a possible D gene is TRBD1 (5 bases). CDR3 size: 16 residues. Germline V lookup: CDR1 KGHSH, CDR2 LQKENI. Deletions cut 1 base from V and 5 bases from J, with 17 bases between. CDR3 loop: CASSPRAGHAGETQYF. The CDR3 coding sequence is TGTGCCAGCTCACCACGGGCAGGGCATGCCGGGGAGACCCAGTACTTC.

The DNA of the CDR3 is TGTGCCTGGAGTGCGGCGGTCCACGAGCAGTACTTC. As protein: CAWSAAVHEQYF. The chain recombines TRBV30 with TRBJ2-7; D is undetermined. This CDR3 is built from 12 residues. CDR1 is GTSNPN, CDR2 SVGIG, per germline (reference sequence). Trimming stripped 1 base from V and 5 bases from J, with 9 bases between.

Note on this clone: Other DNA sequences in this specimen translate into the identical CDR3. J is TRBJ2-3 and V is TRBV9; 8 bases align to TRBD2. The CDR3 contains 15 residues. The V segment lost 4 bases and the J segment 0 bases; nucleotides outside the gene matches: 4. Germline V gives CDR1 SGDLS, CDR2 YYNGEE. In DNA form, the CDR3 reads TGTGCCAGCAGCCCGGGCGGGGGGAGCACAGATACGCAGTATTTT. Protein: CASSPGGGSTDTQYF.

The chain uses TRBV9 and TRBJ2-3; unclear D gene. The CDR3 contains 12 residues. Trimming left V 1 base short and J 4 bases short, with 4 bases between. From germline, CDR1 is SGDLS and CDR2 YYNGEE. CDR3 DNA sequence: TGTGCCAGCAGCGTATCGTCAGATACGCAGTATTTT. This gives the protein CASSVSSDTQYF.

This CDR3 reads CASKDFNTEAFF. Here the CDR3 DNA reads TGTGCCAGCAAGGACTTCAACACTGAAGCTTTCTTT. J is TRBJ1-1 and V is TRBV28, with D uncertain. This CDR3 has 12 amino acids. CDR1 is MDHEN and CDR2 is SYDVKM in the germline V gene. Trimming took 7 bases from V and 2 from J, leaving 8 bases between them.

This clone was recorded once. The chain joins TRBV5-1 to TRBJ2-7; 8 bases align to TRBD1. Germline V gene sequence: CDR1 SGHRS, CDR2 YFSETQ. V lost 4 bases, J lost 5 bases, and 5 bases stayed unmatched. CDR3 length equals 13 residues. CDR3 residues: CASSMTGEHEQYF. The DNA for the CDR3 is TGCGCCAGCAGCATGACAGGGGAACACGAGCAGTACTTC. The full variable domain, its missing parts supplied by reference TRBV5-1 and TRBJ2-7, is KAGVTQTPRYLIKTRGQQVTLSCSPISGHRSVSWYQQTPGQGLQFLFEYFSETQRNKGNFPGRFSGRQFSNSRSEMNVSTLELGDSALYLCASSMTGEHEQYFGPGTRLTVT.

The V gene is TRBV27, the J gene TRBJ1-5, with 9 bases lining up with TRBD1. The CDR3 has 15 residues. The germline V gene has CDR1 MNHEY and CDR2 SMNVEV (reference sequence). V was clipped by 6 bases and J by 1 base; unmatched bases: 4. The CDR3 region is CASSPTGGSNQPQHF. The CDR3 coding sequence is TGTGCCAGCAGCCCGACAGGGGGGAGCAATCAGCCCCAGCATTTT.